The next 21 T cell receptor beta chains were all read from a single sample in a study of blood T cells in healthy people across ages. The use of a sample-barcoded 5' primer and a J-beta primer mix characterized a second PCR of roughly 7 to 12 cycles. MiXCR was run by TCRdb on the 5' RACE reads, yielding one entry per CDR3 protein. Of about 900,000 distinct CDR3 sequences listed, roughly 43% are singletons. The source material was blood. The origin of the receptors is a man younger than 40 in good health.

This chain links TRBV4-1 with TRBJ2-7, with D perhaps TRBD1 (6 bases). CDR3 length: 17 amino acids. V was pared by 0 bases and J by 5 bases, with 20 bases between. CDR1 is MGHRA and CDR2 is YSYEKL in the germline V gene. The CDR3 spells CASSQDSSERGSDEQYF. CDR3 DNA: TGCGCCAGCAGCCAAGATTCGTCGGAAAGGGGGAGCGACGAGCAGTACTTC.

This clonotype was counted a few times. CDR3 nucleotide sequence: TGTGCCATCAGTGAGTCGGGGGTTTACGAGCAGTACTTC. Its translation: CAISESGVYEQYF. The V gene is TRBV10-3, the J gene TRBJ2-7; perhaps D is TRBD1 or TRBD2 (5 bases each). Between the trimmed V and J ends, which lost 0 bases and 4 bases, there was a span of 7 bases. Per germline, CDR1 ENHRY and CDR2 SYGVKD. The CDR3 totals 13 residues.

The chain couples TRBV5-1 to TRBJ2-7; D might be TRBD1 (6 bases). CDR3 length: 14 amino acids. V was trimmed by 5 bases and J by 4 bases, leaving 16 bases between them. In germline, CDR1 is SGHRS, CDR2 YFSETQ. The CDR3 is CASRDGQSQYEQYF. CDR3 coding DNA: TGCGCCAGCAGGGATGGACAGTCACAATACGAGCAGTACTTC.

The chain couples TRBV6-1 to TRBJ2-3; 9 bases line up with TRBD2. The length of the CDR3 is 15 residues. The junction had 6 bases not matched to a gene; V was cut back by 4 bases and J by 4 bases. CDR1 is MNHNS, CDR2 SASEGT, per germline. The CDR3 loop is CASSGVSGGADTQYF. The CDR3 region has the DNA TGTGCCAGCAGTGGGGTTAGCGGGGGCGCAGATACGCAGTATTTT.

This clonotype was seen at least ten times. This chain connects TRBV29-1 to TRBJ2-4, with no clear D. With 4 bases removed from V and 0 bases from J, the gap between germline ends came to 10 bases. The CDR3 has 14 amino acids. Germline CDR1 is SQVTM and CDR2 is ANQGSEA. CDR3 residues: CSVAGRLAKNIQYF. The CDR3 DNA reads as TGCAGCGTTGCGGGCCGATTAGCCAAAAACATTCAGTACTTC. Full variable domain (remainder filled in from reference TRBV29-1 and TRBJ2-4): SAVISQKPSRDICQRGTSLTIQCQVDSQVTMMFWYRQQPGQSLTLIATANQGSEATYESGFVIDKFPISRPNLTFSTLTVSNMSPEDSSIYLCSVAGRLAKNIQYFGAGTRLSVL.

The chain has TRBV10-3 and TRBJ2-2; possible D gene TRBD1, 6 bases. CDR3 size: 12 residues. V shed 11 bases and J shed 2 bases, with 9 bases lying between them. CDR1 is ENHRY and CDR2 is SYGVKD in the germline V gene. CDR3 sequence reads: CAVQGNTGELFF. The CDR3, as DNA: TGTGCCGTACAGGGAAACACCGGGGAGCTGTTTTTT.

With respect to this clonotype: The junction differs from germline at one of its ends, possibly a read error. The genes are TRBV3-1 and TRBJ1-4; D unclear. Per germline, CDR1 LGHDT and CDR2 YNNKEL (reference sequence). The CDR3 covers 15 residues. The CDR3 is CTSRRRTNPEEKLFF. In DNA form, the CDR3 reads TGTACCAGCAGGAGACGGACTAACCCCGAGGAAAAACTGTTTTTT.

The chain is built from TRBV7-9 and TRBJ2-1; unclear D gene. V was cut by 4 bases and J by 9 bases, with 22 bases left in between. Looked up from germline, CDR1 is SEHNR and CDR2 is FQNEAQ (reference sequence). The CDR3 is made up of 16 amino acids. The CDR3 nucleotides read TGTGCCAGCAGCTCAACCGAACACGGATCTCGCAGTGAGCAGTTCTTC. This codes for CASSSTEHGSRSEQFF.

The rearrangement uses TRBV3-1 and TRBJ1-5; 7 bases agree with TRBD1. V was clipped by 1 base and J by 0 bases; unmatched bases: 3. Germline CDR1 reads LGHDT; CDR2 reads YNNKEL (reference sequence). The CDR3 is 16 residues long. DNA for the CDR3: TGTGCCAGCAGCCAAGGGACAGGATATAGCAATCAGCCCCAGCATTTT. Translation gives CASSQGTGYSNQPQHF.

V and J are TRBV20-1 and TRBJ1-1; 7 nucleotides agree with TRBD1. CDR3 length: 13 amino acids. The trim removed 3 bases at V and 7 bases at J, leaving 8 bases unmatched. In germline, CDR1 is DFQATT, CDR2 SNEGSKA (reference sequence). The CDR3 sequence: CSASTGTDYEAFF. CDR3 bases: TGCAGTGCTAGCACCGGGACAGACTATGAAGCTTTCTTT.

This clonotype appeared a single time. V gene TRBV4-3 combines with J gene TRBJ1-1; D might be TRBD1 (6 bases). The germline CDR1 and CDR2 sequences are LGHNA and YSLEER. This CDR3 has 15 residues. The V end lost 0 bases, the J end lost 1 base, and 9 bases lay between the germline ends. CDR3 protein: CASSQDQGPNTEAFF. The CDR3 DNA reads as TGCGCCAGCAGCCAAGATCAGGGGCCGAACACTGAAGCTTTCTTT.

This chain joins TRBV5-1 and TRBJ1-2; D is ambiguous. CDR3 length equals 13 residues. V shed 4 bases and J shed 7 bases, with 14 bases lying between them. The germline V gene encodes CDR1 SGHRS and CDR2 YFSETQ. In DNA form, the CDR3 reads TGCGCCAGCAGCCCGCTAGGAGAGTCTGGCTACACCTTC. This gives the protein CASSPLGESGYTF. Full variable domain (rest looked up from reference TRBV5-1 and TRBJ1-2): KAGVTQTPRYLIKTRGQQVTLSCSPISGHRSVSWYQQTPGQGLQFLFEYFSETQRNKGNFPGRFSGRQFSNSRSEMNVSTLELGDSALYLCASSPLGESGYTFGSGTRLTVV.

The chain uses TRBV6-5 and TRBJ2-1, with D perhaps assigned TRBD1 or TRBD2 (5 bases each). CDR3 length equals 14 residues. Trimming pared 2 bases from V and 6 bases from J, leaving 11 bases between. Per the germline V gene, CDR1 is MNHEY and CDR2 is SVGAGI. CDR3 DNA: TGTGCCAGCAGTTACGGACTCAGGGTCAATGAGCAGTTCTTC. It encodes CASSYGLRVNEQFF.

CDR3 in DNA: TGTGCCAGCAGCCGGGGGGACAGATTGAACTATGGCTACACCTTC. Residues: CASSRGDRLNYGYTF. This chain connects TRBV6-5 to TRBJ1-2, with 7 bases fitting TRBD1. This CDR3 has 15 amino acids. V lost 6 bases and J lost 2; bases outside the gene matches: 9. Germline V gene lookup returns CDR1 MNHEY and CDR2 SVGAGI.

This clonotype was observed a few times. The chain joins TRBV29-1 to TRBJ1-2, with 7 bases fitting TRBD1. After removal of 7 bases from V and 3 bases from J, the junction contained 11 bases not matched to a gene. The CDR3 covers 14 residues. Looked up from germline, CDR1 is SQVTM and CDR2 is ANQGSEA. CDR3 sequence reads: CSGRDSPADYGYTF. CDR3 in DNA: TGCAGCGGGAGGGACAGTCCTGCAGACTATGGCTACACCTTC. Drawing the rest from reference TRBV29-1 and TRBJ1-2, the complete variable domain is SAVISQKPSRDICQRGTSLTIQCQVDSQVTMMFWYRQQPGQSLTLIATANQGSEATYESGFVIDKFPISRPNLTFSTLTVSNMSPEDSSIYLCSGRDSPADYGYTFGSGTRLTVV.

The chain joins TRBV4-1 to TRBJ1-1; 10 bases fit TRBD1. The CDR3 is made up of 17 amino acids. J gave up 0 bases and V 4 bases, and 8 bases lay outside the gene matches. The germline gives CDR1 MGHRA, CDR2 YSYEKL. In DNA, the CDR3 is TGCGCCAGCAGCCGCCCGGGACAGGGGCTGATGAACACTGAAGCTTTCTTT. Its translation is CASSRPGQGLMNTEAFF.

This clonotype occurred once. The chain recombines TRBV12-3 or TRBV12-4 with TRBJ2-4, with 7 nucleotides matching TRBD2. The J call could be wrong; TRBJ2-5 is a better fit for the DNA end. The CDR3 runs to 16 residues. CDR3 region: CASRPSGGLTQETQYF. As DNA, the CDR3 is TGTGCCAGCAGGCCTAGCGGCGGGCTAACTCAAGAGACCCAGTACTTC.

This clonotype has at least ten counts. The J gene is TRBJ1-5, the V gene TRBV5-1; D gene ambiguous. The CDR3 has 13 residues. Deletions cut 4 bases from V and 0 bases from J, with 5 bases between. Germline values: CDR1 SGHRS, CDR2 YFSETQ. DNA for the CDR3: TGCGCCAGCAGCCCAGGTAGCAATCAGCCCCAGCATTTT. Residues: CASSPGSNQPQHF.

The chain combines TRBV6-2 or TRBV6-3 with TRBJ2-3; TRBD1 aligns across 7 bases. This CDR3 is built from 14 residues. J was trimmed by 3 bases and V by 5 bases; bases with no gene match: 5. Germline values: CDR1 MNHEY, CDR2 SVGEGT. This chain's CDR3 is CASSHGTATDTQYF. The CDR3 nucleotides are TGTGCCAGCAGTCACGGGACAGCGACAGATACGCAGTATTTT.

The rearrangement uses TRBV5-6 and TRBJ2-7; 9 bases match TRBD1. This CDR3 has 18 amino acids. The ends lost 0 bases at V and 0 bases at J; junction bases unmatched: 10. Germline CDR1 reads SGHDT; CDR2 reads YYEEEE. The CDR3 protein is CASSLESSGQGSSYEQYF. The CDR3 DNA is TGTGCCAGCAGCTTGGAGTCGTCAGGACAGGGGAGCTCCTACGAGCAGTACTTC.

The V call is TRBV7-8, the J call TRBJ1-1; the D gene is possibly TRBD1 (5 bases). The ends were cut back, 7 bases at V and 3 bases at J, with 18 bases in the middle. The CDR3 has 15 residues. Germline V gene lookup returns CDR1 SGHVS and CDR2 FQNEAQ. The DNA for the CDR3 is TGTGCCAGCACCATTCGGGGAGGGGTGGACACTGAAGCTTTCTTT. Amino acid sequence: CASTIRGGVDTEAFF.